The 30 T cell receptor beta chains given below trace back to one sample, sequenced in a study of T cells in Graves' hyperthyroidism and ophthalmopathy. RNA transcripts provided the source from which TCR beta CDR3 regions were amplified. The TCR CDR3 first-round RT-PCR relied on the HTBI primer set. TCRdb fed the multiplex PCR reads into MiXCR, producing one record per CDR3 protein. The sample lists around 620,000 distinct CDR3 sequences, around 16% occurring once. Material: blood. The receptors shown here come from a young woman with Graves' hyperthyroidism.

About this clonotype: A far larger clone is one base from this, pointing to a likely read error. The chain employs TRBV12-3 or TRBV12-4 and TRBJ1-1; D may be TRBD1 (5 bases). This CDR3 region has 14 residues. This chain's CDR3 is CASSLRGMNTESFF. CDR3 in DNA: TGTGCCAGCAGTTTGAGGGGCATGAACACTGAATCTTTCTTT.

This clonotype was recorded at least ten times. This sequence joins TRBV30 and TRBJ1-5, with a tentative D call TRBD1 (6 bases). The CDR3 has 13 residues. The germline V gene has CDR1 GTSNPN and CDR2 SVGIG (reference sequence). V was clipped by 2 bases and J by 6 bases, with 11 bases between them. For the CDR3, the DNA is TGTGCCTGGAGTTACAGGGAAGGTCAGCCCCAGCATTTT. Its protein product is CAWSYREGQPQHF.

As regards this clonotype: It is likely a read error, because the conserved phenylalanine at the end of the CDR3 is missing. This chain uses TRBV6-1 with TRBJ2-1; D perhaps matches TRBD2 (5 bases). From germline, CDR1 is MNHNS and CDR2 SASEGT. The length of the CDR3 is 15 residues. Deletions cut 5 bases from V and 3 bases from J, with 14 bases between. CDR3 nucleotide sequence: TGTGCCAGCAGTTTTGATAGCGACCTCTACAATGAGCAGTTCTCC. Protein sequence: CASSFDSDLYNEQFS.

A few counts support this clonotype. The rearrangement uses TRBV7-9 and TRBJ2-7; D is uncertain. Trimming took 4 bases from V and 2 from J, leaving 12 bases between them. The length of the CDR3 is 14 residues. Germline lookup yields CDR1 SEHNR and CDR2 FQNEAQ (reference sequence). The CDR3 DNA sequence: TGTGCCAGCAGCTCCATGATTGAGACCTACGAGCAGTACTTC. It yields the protein CASSSMIETYEQYF.

This clonotype was seen a few times. The chain couples TRBV20-1 to TRBJ2-2, with 8 positions matching TRBD1. This CDR3 is built from 15 residues. The germline V gene has CDR1 DFQATT and CDR2 SNEGSKA (reference sequence). The J segment lost 5 bases and the V segment lost 2 bases, leaving 7 bases of the junction unmatched. CDR3 in amino acids: CSARRTGSRTGELFF. The DNA of the CDR3 is TGCAGTGCTAGAAGGACAGGGTCAAGGACCGGGGAGCTGTTTTTT.

The gene calls are TRBV28 and TRBJ2-7; D remains unclear. CDR3 length: 18 amino acids. CDR1 is MDHEN, CDR2 SYDVKM, per germline. Deletions cut 5 bases from V and 4 bases from J, with 27 bases between. In DNA, the CDR3 is TGTGCCAGCAGTACCACAGTACCCCTCCCCTTCCCCGAATACGAGCAGTACTTC. It translates to CASSTTVPLPFPEYEQYF.

The CDR3: CSADPQGALYEQYF. CDR3 DNA sequence: TGCAGTGCAGATCCGCAGGGAGCCTTGTACGAGCAGTACTTC. The chain uses TRBV20-1 and TRBJ2-7; the D call may be TRBD1 or TRBD2 (5 bases each). The V gene's germline CDR1 is DFQATT and CDR2 SNEGSKA (reference sequence). This CDR3 region has 14 residues. V was pared by 6 bases and J by 4 bases, with 19 bases between.

This clonotype came up many times. The chain joins TRBV2 to TRBJ2-5; 7 positions agree with TRBD2. The CDR3 extends over 13 amino acids. Germline V gene lookup returns CDR1 SNHLY and CDR2 FYNNEI. V trimming: 9 bases; J trimming: 5 bases; junction bases outside the gene matches: 9. The CDR3 region has the DNA TGTGCCAGTTACCGGGACTATGGGGAGACCCAGTACTTC. Translated: CASYRDYGETQYF.

In nucleotides, the CDR3 is TGTGCCAGCAGACGGGTTCAGCGTAGGCGCCATCGGGACAGGGGTTTGAGCTCCTACAATGAGCAGTTCTTC. It yields the protein CASRRVQRRRHRDRGLSSYNEQFF. The chain joins TRBV13 to TRBJ2-1; TRBD1 matches at 10 bases. J gave up 0 bases and V 6 bases, and 29 bases lay outside the gene matches. The CDR3 contains 24 residues. Per the germline V gene, CDR1 is PRHDT and CDR2 is FYEKMQ (reference sequence).

This clonotype was picked up many times. In DNA form, the CDR3 reads TGTGCCAGCAGCCTACCTAGACAGGAGCAGTTCTTC. Translated, it gives CASSLPRQEQFF. The chain couples TRBV13 to TRBJ2-1, with a tentative D call TRBD1 (5 bases). Germline-derived CDR1 and CDR2 are PRHDT and FYEKMQ (reference sequence). V was shortened by 5 bases and J by 10 bases, with 12 bases between the two germline ends. The CDR3 loop spans 12 amino acids.

This clonotype appeared many times. This chain connects TRBV20-1 to TRBJ2-7; 8 nucleotides align to TRBD2. Germline V lookup: CDR1 DFQATT, CDR2 SNEGSKA (reference sequence). J lost 4 bases, V lost 5 bases, and 7 bases had no gene match. The CDR3 runs to 13 residues. CDR3 nucleotide sequence: TGCAGTGCTTTAACGGGGGGGGCTTACGAGCAGTACTTC. Amino acid sequence: CSALTGGAYEQYF.

This chain links TRBV7-2 with TRBJ2-1; D ambiguous. V lost 1 base to trimming and J lost 14 bases, with 15 bases between them. The CDR3 extends over 13 amino acids. CDR1 and CDR2 (germline): SGHTA, FQGNSA. The CDR3 coding sequence is TGTGCCAGCAGCTTAGATGAAGCCCGAACGGAGTTCTTC. Its translation is CASSLDEARTEFF. The full variable domain, rest sourced from reference TRBV7-2 and TRBJ2-1, is GAGVSQSPSNKVTEKGKDVELRCDPISGHTALYWYRQSLGQGLEFLIYFQGNSAPDKSGLPSDRFSAERTGGSVSTLTIQRTQQEDSAVYLCASSLDEARTEFFGPGTRLTVL.

The table lists this clonotype with many counts. The chain combines TRBV28 with TRBJ2-4; no firm D call. The CDR3 has 14 residues. Germline V lookup: CDR1 MDHEN, CDR2 SYDVKM. V lost 6 bases, J lost 0 bases, and 9 bases lay in between. CDR3 coding DNA: TGTGCCAGCAGCTTAGGCGGAGCCAAAAACATTCAGTACTTC. This codes for CASSLGGAKNIQYF.

The genes are TRBV9 and TRBJ1-4; D uncertain. Deletions cut 0 bases from V and 0 bases from J, with 6 bases between. Germline V CDR1 and CDR2: SGDLS, YYNGEE. The CDR3 is 15 amino acids. In DNA form, the CDR3 reads TGTGCCAGCAGCGTAGGCGAAGCAACTAATGAAAAACTGTTTTTT. It is translated as CASSVGEATNEKLFF.

There are a few counts of this clonotype. The chain couples TRBV30 to TRBJ1-1; D is unresolved. The CDR3 length is 16 residues. Germline values: CDR1 GTSNPN, CDR2 SVGIG (reference sequence). Trimming took off 3 bases at V and 1 base at J, with 18 bases between the two ends. In DNA form, the CDR3 reads TGTGCCTGGAGCTATCCCCGGGGTCCAAAGAACACTGAAGCTTTCTTT. Its translation: CAWSYPRGPKNTEAFF.

The chain employs TRBV4-1 and TRBJ2-7, with D possibly matching TRBD2 (7 bases). The CDR3 sequence is 13 residues long. CDR1 is MGHRA, CDR2 YSYEKL, per germline. Trimming took off 0 bases at V and 8 bases at J, with 11 bases between the two ends. For the CDR3, the DNA is TGCGCCAGCAGCCAAGACGGGGGGCCGAAGCAGTACTTC. Protein sequence: CASSQDGGPKQYF.

This clonotype was picked up one time. This rearrangement joins TRBV5-1 to TRBJ2-1, with 16 bases aligning to TRBD2. The germline V gene has CDR1 SGHRS and CDR2 YFSETQ. The CDR3 is made up of 18 amino acids. Trimming took 4 bases from V and 3 from J; bases not matched to a gene: 7. CDR3 loop: CASSPGLAGGSFYNEQFF. The CDR3 nucleotides are TGCGCCAGCAGCCCGGGACTAGCGGGAGGGAGCTTCTACAATGAGCAGTTCTTC.

This clonotype came up many times. The V and J genes are TRBV7-2 and TRBJ2-1; unclear D gene. V was pared by 1 base and J by 8 bases, with 9 bases between. The CDR3 sequence is 13 residues long. From germline, CDR1 is SGHTA and CDR2 FQGNSA. CDR3 DNA: TGTGCCAGCAGCTTAGGGCCCGGCGATGAGCAGTTCTTC. This codes for CASSLGPGDEQFF. Drawing the rest from reference TRBV7-2 and TRBJ2-1, the complete variable domain is GAGVSQSPSNKVTEKGKDVELRCDPISGHTALYWYRQSLGQGLEFLIYFQGNSAPDKSGLPSDRFSAERTGGSVSTLTIQRTQQEDSAVYLCASSLGPGDEQFFGPGTRLTVL.

This clonotype was recorded at least ten times. V and J are TRBV20-1 and TRBJ2-5; 12 bases line up with TRBD1. Germline CDR1 and CDR2: DFQATT and SNEGSKA (reference sequence). The CDR3 totals 14 residues. V was clipped by 6 bases and J by 1 base; unmatched bases: 3. The CDR3 loop reads CSATGQGAQETQYF. The CDR3 coding sequence is TGCAGTGCGACGGGACAGGGGGCCCAAGAGACCCAGTACTTC.

This clonotype has ten or more counts. This chain uses TRBV28 with TRBJ2-6; the match to TRBD2 covers 7 bases. CDR1 MDHEN and CDR2 SYDVKM come from the germline V gene. V lost 3 bases, J lost 4 bases, and 6 bases stayed unmatched. The length of the CDR3 is 16 residues. The chain's CDR3 is CASSFAGAAGANVLTF. DNA of the CDR3: TGTGCCAGCAGTTTTGCGGGAGCTGCCGGGGCCAACGTCCTGACTTTC.

V gene TRBV19 combines with J gene TRBJ2-7, with 8 bases fitting TRBD2. J gave up 5 bases and V 5 bases, and 8 bases lay outside the gene matches. The CDR3 has 14 amino acids. Looked up from germline, CDR1 is LNHDA and CDR2 is SQIVND (reference sequence). The CDR3 sequence: CASSWGLVSDEQYF. CDR3 nucleotide sequence: TGTGCCAGTAGTTGGGGACTAGTTTCAGACGAGCAGTACTTC.

This clonotype has only a few counts. CDR3 coding DNA: TGTGCCAGCTCACCGGGGCCCTCTGGAAACACCATATATTTT. Its translation: CASSPGPSGNTIYF. This chain uses TRBV18 with TRBJ1-3; possibly TRBD1 for D (5 bases). Trimming stripped 3 bases from V and 0 bases from J, with 6 bases between. CDR3 length: 14 residues. Germline loops: CDR1 KGHSH, CDR2 LQKENI.

This clonotype was counted many times. The CDR3 bases are TGTGCCAGCAGTTTTTCTAGGGTAGCGGGAGGGCGAACCTACGAGCAGTACTTC. Translated, it gives CASSFSRVAGGRTYEQYF. The genes are TRBV28 and TRBJ2-7, with 11 positions matching TRBD2. Germline V CDR1 and CDR2: MDHEN, SYDVKM. With V trimmed by 3 bases and J by 2 bases, 12 bases remained unmatched. This CDR3 is 18 amino acids long. The full variable domain, its missing parts supplied by reference TRBV28 and TRBJ2-7, is DVKVTQSSRYLVKRTGEKVFLECVQDMDHENMFWYRQDPGLGLRLIYFSYDVKMKEKGDIPEGYSVSREKKERFSLILESASTNQTSMYLCASSFSRVAGGRTYEQYFGPGTRLTVT.

This clonotype has just a few counts. The chain links TRBV14 to TRBJ2-1; 7 bases match TRBD1. CDR1 SGHDN and CDR2 FVKESK come from the germline V gene. The CDR3 runs 16 residues. The junction had 10 bases not matched to a gene; V was cut back by 1 base and J by 7 bases. The CDR3, as DNA: TGTGCCAGCAGCCAAGCCCTGACAGGGTCGGGTAATGAGCAGTTCTTC. Its protein is CASSQALTGSGNEQFF.

This clonotype was counted at least ten times. As DNA, the CDR3 is TGTGCCAGCAGTCTACAGGGGGTAGCTAAAGCTTTCTTT. Translating gives CASSLQGVAKAFF. V and J are TRBV12-3 or TRBV12-4 and TRBJ1-1, with TRBD1 matching over 8 bases. With V trimmed by 5 bases and J by 9 bases, 8 bases remained unmatched. The CDR3 length is 13 residues.

The table lists this clonotype with a few counts. The genes are TRBV15 and TRBJ2-3; D is possibly TRBD1 (5 bases). The CDR3 extends over 14 amino acids. The V end lost 7 bases, the J end lost 4 bases, and 15 bases lay between the germline ends. CDR1 LNHNV and CDR2 YYDKDF come from the germline V gene (reference sequence). The CDR3 is CATTEGVSADTQYF. The CDR3 DNA reads as TGTGCCACCACCGAAGGGGTTTCCGCAGATACGCAGTATTTT.

The rearrangement joins TRBV20-1 to TRBJ2-1, with 13 nucleotides matching TRBD2. CDR3 length: 15 residues. The germline V gene has CDR1 DFQATT and CDR2 SNEGSKA (reference sequence). Trimming took 7 bases from V and 0 from J; bases not matched to a gene: 3. CDR3 nucleotide sequence: TGCAGTGGACTAGCGGGGGGTAGCTCCTACAATGAGCAGTTCTTC. It translates to CSGLAGGSSYNEQFF.

This clonotype was seen repeatedly, ten times or more. The V and J genes are TRBV12-3 or TRBV12-4 and TRBJ1-6, with 10 bases identical to TRBD1. V lost 5 bases and J lost 6; bases outside the gene matches: 4. This CDR3 region has 15 residues. CDR3 loop: CASSPRTGGNSPLHF. In DNA, the CDR3 is TGTGCCAGCAGTCCAAGGACAGGGGGTAATTCACCCCTCCACTTT.

This clonotype turned up a few times. The CDR3 protein is CATSAGRDNEQFF. Written as DNA, the CDR3 is TGTGCCACCTCAGCGGGGAGGGACAATGAGCAGTTCTTC. V usage is TRBV19 and J usage is TRBJ2-1, with 7 bases fitting TRBD2. The germline V gene has CDR1 LNHDA and CDR2 SQIVND (reference sequence). With V trimmed by 10 bases and J by 5 bases, 8 bases remained unmatched. The CDR3 runs to 13 residues.

This clonotype was seen at least ten times. The rearrangement uses TRBV29-1 and TRBJ2-3; the D gene is possibly TRBD1 (8 bases). Looked up from germline, CDR1 is SQVTM and CDR2 is ANQGSEA. The V gene lost 7 bases and the J gene lost 0 bases, with 17 bases spanning the gap. The CDR3 is 15 amino acids. The CDR3 DNA sequence: TGCAGCGCGGCGGGGGACAGGACTAGCACAGATACGCAGTATTTT. This sequence encodes CSAAGDRTSTDTQYF.